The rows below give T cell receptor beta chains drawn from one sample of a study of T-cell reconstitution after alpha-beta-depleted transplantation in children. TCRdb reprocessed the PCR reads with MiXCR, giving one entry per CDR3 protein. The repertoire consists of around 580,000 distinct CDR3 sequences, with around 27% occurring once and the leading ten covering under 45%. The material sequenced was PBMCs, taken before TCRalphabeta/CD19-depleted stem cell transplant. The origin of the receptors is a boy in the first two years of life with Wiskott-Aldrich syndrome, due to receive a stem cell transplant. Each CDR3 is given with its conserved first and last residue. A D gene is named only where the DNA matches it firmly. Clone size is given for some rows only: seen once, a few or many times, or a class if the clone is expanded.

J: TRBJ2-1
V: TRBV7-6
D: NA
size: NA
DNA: TGTGCCAGCAGCTTATTTAGCGGAGGGGTTAATGAGCAGTTCTTC
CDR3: CASSLFSGGVNEQFF

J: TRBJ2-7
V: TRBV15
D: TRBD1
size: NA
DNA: TGTGCCACCAGCAGAGATAAGGGACAGGGTACCGAGCAGTACTTC
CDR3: CATSRDKGQGTEQYF

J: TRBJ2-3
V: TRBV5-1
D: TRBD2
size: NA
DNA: TGCGCCAGCAGCCCGAGCCCCCCGGGACTAGCGGGAGGGCCTAAGGATACGCAGTATTTT
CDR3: CASSPSPPGLAGGPKDTQYF

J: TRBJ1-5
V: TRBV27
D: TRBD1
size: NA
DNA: TGTGCCAGCAGGCCTACAGGGGTCGGCAATCAGCCCCAGCATTTT
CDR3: CASRPTGVGNQPQHF

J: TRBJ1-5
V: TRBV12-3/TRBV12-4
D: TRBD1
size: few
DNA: TGTGCCAGCAGTCAAGGACAGGGATCGCATTTT
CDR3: CASSQGQGSHF

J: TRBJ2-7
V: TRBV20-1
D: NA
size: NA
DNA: TGCAGTGCTAGAGATTTTTTCGGGAGTCGGTCCTACGAGCAGTACTTC
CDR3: CSARDFFGSRSYEQYF

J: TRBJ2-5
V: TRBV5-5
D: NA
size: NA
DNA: TGTGCCAGCAGCAAACAGATCCACGAGACCCAGTACTTC
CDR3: CASSKQIHETQYF

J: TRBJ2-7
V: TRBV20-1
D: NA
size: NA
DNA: TGCAGTGCATCCAAGTCCTACGAGCAGTACTTC
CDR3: CSASKSYEQYF

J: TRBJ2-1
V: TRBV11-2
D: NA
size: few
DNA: TGTGCCAGCAGCTTAGTTACACTAGCTCAGTGGCAGTTCTTC
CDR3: CASSLVTLAQWQFF

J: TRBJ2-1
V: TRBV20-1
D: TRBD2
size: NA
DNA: TGCAGTGCTAGAGTACTAGCGGGAGGGTATTCGGATGAGCATTTCTTC
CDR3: CSARVLAGGYSDEHFF

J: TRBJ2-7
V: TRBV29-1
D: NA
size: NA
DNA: TGCAGCGTTGAAGCGGACAGCTCCTACGAGCAGTACTTC
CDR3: CSVEADSSYEQYF

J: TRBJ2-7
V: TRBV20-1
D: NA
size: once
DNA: TGCAGTGCTAGTCCAGGGGAGTTACACGAGCAGTACTTC
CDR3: CSASPGELHEQYF

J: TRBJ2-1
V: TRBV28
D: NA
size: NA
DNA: TGTGCCAGCAGTCCGACTAGACTGGGGGGCAATGAGCAGTTCTTC
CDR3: CASSPTRLGGNEQFF

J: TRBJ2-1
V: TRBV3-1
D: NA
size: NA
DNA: TGTGCCAGCAGCCAAGGATATAACAATGAGCAGTTCTTC
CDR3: CASSQGYNNEQFF

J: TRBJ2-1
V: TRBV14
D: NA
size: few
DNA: TGTGCCAGCAGCCCCTTACAGGGATGGGTTGCCAATGAGCAGTTCTTC
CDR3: CASSPLQGWVANEQFF

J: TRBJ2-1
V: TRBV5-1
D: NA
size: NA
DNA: TGCGCCAGCAGCTTGGACGGGCATGAGCAGTTCTTC
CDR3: CASSLDGHEQFF

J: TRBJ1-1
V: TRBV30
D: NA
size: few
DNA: TGTGCCTGGAGTGTTCTGGTGGGGAACACTGAAGCTTTCTTT
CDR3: CAWSVLVGNTEAFF

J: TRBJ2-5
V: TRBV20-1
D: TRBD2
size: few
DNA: TGCAGTGGAACACTAGCGGGAGGTTTTCGGGGCGGAGAGACCCAGTACTTC
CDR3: CSGTLAGGFRGGETQYF

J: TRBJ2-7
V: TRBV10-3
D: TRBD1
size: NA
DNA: TGTGCCATCACAGGGACAGGGGGCGGCGAGCAGTACTTC
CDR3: CAITGTGGGEQYF

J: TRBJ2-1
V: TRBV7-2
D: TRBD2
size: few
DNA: TGTGCCAGCAGCTTAGTGCCGGGGACTAGGACCTACAATGAGCAGTTCTTC
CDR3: CASSLVPGTRTYNEQFF

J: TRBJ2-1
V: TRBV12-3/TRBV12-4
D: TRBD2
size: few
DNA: TGTGCCAGCAGTTCGGGACTAGGGGGTAATGAGCAGTTCTTC
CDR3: CASSSGLGGNEQFF

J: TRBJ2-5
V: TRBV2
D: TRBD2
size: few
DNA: TGTGCCAGCACCCCTGTGGGGGAGGGCCAAAAGACCCAGTACTTC
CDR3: CASTPVGEGQKTQYF

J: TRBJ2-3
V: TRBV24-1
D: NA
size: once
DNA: TGTGCCACCAGTGAGTACGGAGGATCAACAGATACGCAGTATTTT
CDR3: CATSEYGGSTDTQYF

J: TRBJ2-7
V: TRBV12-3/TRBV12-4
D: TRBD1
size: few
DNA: TGTGCCAGCAGTACTACAGGGGTTCTGTACTTC
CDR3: CASSTTGVLYF

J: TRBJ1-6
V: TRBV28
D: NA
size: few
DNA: TGTGCCAGCAGTAGGGACTGGAATAATTCACCCCTCCACTTT
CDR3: CASSRDWNNSPLHF

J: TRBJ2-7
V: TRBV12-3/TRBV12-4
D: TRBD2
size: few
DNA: TGTGCCAGCAGTTTGTCTAGCGGAAACTACGAGCAGTACTTC
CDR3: CASSLSSGNYEQYF

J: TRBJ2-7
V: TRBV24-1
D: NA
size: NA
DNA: TGTGCCACCAGTCCGTTGGTCGGGGGCCTCTACGAGCAGTACTTC
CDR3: CATSPLVGGLYEQYF

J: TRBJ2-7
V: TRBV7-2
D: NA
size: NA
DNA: TGTGCCAGCAGCGCAGCCGGGACTCCGGACTACGAGCAGTACTTC
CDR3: CASSAAGTPDYEQYF

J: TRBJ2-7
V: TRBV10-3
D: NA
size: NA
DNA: TGTGCCATCAGTGAGTCCGAGGACCCCCGCTACGAGCAGTACTTC
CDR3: CAISESEDPRYEQYF

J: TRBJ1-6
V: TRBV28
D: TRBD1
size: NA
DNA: TGTGCCAGCAGTTTAGCAGGACAGGCTATTTCACCCCTCCACTTT
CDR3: CASSLAGQAISPLHF

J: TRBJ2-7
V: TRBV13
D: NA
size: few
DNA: TGTGCCAGCAGATCCACCTCTGTACTAGGCTCCTACGAGCAGTACTTC
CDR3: CASRSTSVLGSYEQYF

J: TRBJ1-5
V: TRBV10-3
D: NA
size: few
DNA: TGTGCCATCAGCGGGGCGTTGGGCAATCAGCCCCAGCATTTT
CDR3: CAISGALGNQPQHF

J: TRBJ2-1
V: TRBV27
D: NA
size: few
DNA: TGTGCCAGCAGTTTGGGGGCGGGAGTCAACAATGAGCAGTTCTTC
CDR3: CASSLGAGVNNEQFF

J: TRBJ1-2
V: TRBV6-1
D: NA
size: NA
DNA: TGTGCCAGCAGGGGCAGGCTCCAGGGCGGCTACACCTTC
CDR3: CASRGRLQGGYTF

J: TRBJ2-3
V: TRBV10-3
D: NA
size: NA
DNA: TGTGCCATCAGTGAGAGGGCACTGAGCCCGGATACGCAGTATTTT
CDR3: CAISERALSPDTQYF

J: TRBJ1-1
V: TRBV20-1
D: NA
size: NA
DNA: TGCAGTGCTCTACGTCAGGGGCGGAACACTGAAGCTTTCTTT
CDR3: CSALRQGRNTEAFF

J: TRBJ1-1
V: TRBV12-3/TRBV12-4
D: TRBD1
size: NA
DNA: TGTGCCAGCAATAACAGGGGCCCGAACACTGAAGCTTTCTTT
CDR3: CASNNRGPNTEAFF

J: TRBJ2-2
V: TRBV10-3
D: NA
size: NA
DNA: TGTGCCATCAGTGACCCAACGGAGGCCGAATTAAACACCGGGGAGCTGTTTTTT
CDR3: CAISDPTEAELNTGELFF

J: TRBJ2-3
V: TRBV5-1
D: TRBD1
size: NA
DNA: TGCGCCAGCAGCTTACAGGGGAATGGATTCACAGATACGCAGTATTTT
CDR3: CASSLQGNGFTDTQYF

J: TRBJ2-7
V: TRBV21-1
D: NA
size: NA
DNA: TGTGCCAGCAGACAGGACCCCTACGAGCAGTACTTC
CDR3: CASRQDPYEQYF

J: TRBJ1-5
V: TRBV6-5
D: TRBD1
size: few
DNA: TGTGCCAGCAGTTACCGACCAGGGGGCCAGCCCCAGCATTTT
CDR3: CASSYRPGGQPQHF

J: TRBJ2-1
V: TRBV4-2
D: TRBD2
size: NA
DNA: TGTGCCAGCAGCCCTAGACTAGCGGGAGCCACGGGCAATGAGCAGTTCTTC
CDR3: CASSPRLAGATGNEQFF

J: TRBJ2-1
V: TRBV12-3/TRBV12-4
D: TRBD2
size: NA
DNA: TGTGCCAGCAGTCCCCAGGGACTACCCCTCGACAATGAGCAGTTCTTC
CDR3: CASSPQGLPLDNEQFF

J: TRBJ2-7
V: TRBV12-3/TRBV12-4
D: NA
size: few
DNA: TGTGCCAGCAGTCTCGGGGAGCAGCAGTACTTC
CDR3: CASSLGEQQYF

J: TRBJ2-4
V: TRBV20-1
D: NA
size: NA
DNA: TGCAGTGCTTGGATCCGAGGGGCCCGAGGGGCAAACATTCAGTACTTC
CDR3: CSAWIRGARGANIQYF

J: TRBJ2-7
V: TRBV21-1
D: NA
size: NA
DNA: TGTGCCAGCAGTTCTCTACCAGCGGGCCTCCCTGGGGAGCAGTACTTC
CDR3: CASSSLPAGLPGEQYF

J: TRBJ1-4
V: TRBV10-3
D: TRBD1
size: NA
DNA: TGTGCCATCAGTGAGTCGACAGGGTATCGTTCCGAAAAACTGTTTTTT
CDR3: CAISESTGYRSEKLFF

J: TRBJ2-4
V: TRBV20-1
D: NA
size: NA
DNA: TGCAGTGCTATGGGGGCCCTAGCCAAAAACATTCAGTACTTC
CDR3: CSAMGALAKNIQYF